The 18 T cell receptor beta chains below all came from one sample that was sequenced in a study of blood T cell repertoires in COVID-19. Sequencing was performed with immunoSEQ multiplex PCR; in TCRdb, only in-frame clones are kept and a portion is missing. In the table there are 200,000 to 250,000 clones, roughly 80% of which are singletons. The sequencing input was peripheral blood. The source of these receptors is a woman aged 70-85 years with acute or convalescent COVID-19.

This clone came up many times. The J gene is TRBJ1-2, the V gene TRBV23-1; 8 bases match TRBD1. TRBV23-1 is annotated as an ORF whose role is uncertain. V was pared by 4 bases and J by 3 bases, with 1 base of the junction left unmatched. The CDR3 is made up of 13 amino acids. The CDR3 DNA follows: TGCGCCAGCAGTCCGACAGGGGACTATGGCTACACCTTC. Its translation is CASSPTGDYGYTF.

The rearrangement links TRBV10-2 to TRBJ1-1, with a weak D call TRBD1 (5 bases). The CDR3 totals 13 residues. Germline lookup yields CDR1 WSHSY and CDR2 SAAADI. The ends were cut back, 6 bases at V and 4 bases at J, with 12 bases in the middle. The CDR3 DNA follows: TGCGCCAGCAGGGCCTTGGGGGGCACTGAAGCTTTCTTT. Its protein product is CASRALGGTEAFF.

The V gene is TRBV5-1, the J gene TRBJ2-1; no reliable D call. Trimming shortened V by 0 bases and J by 7 bases, and 5 bases separated the two germline ends. CDR3 size: 12 residues. Germline values: CDR1 SGHRS, CDR2 YFSETQ. DNA of the CDR3: TGCGCCAGCAGCTTGGCCGGGAATGAGCAGTTCTTC. Residues: CASSLAGNEQFF.

This clone was counted a single time. The chain carries TRBV30 and TRBJ1-5, with 10 positions matching TRBD1. CDR3 length equals 15 residues. Germline V CDR1 and CDR2: GTSNPN, SVGIG (reference sequence). V lost 4 bases and J lost 3; bases outside the gene matches: 6. The CDR3, as DNA: TGTGCCTGGACCCGGGACAGGGGCAACAATCAGCCCCAGCATTTT. Protein: CAWTRDRGNNQPQHF.

The V gene is TRBV12-3 or TRBV12-4, the J gene TRBJ1-3; no clear D. The CDR3 consists of 11 residues. The V end lost 4 bases, the J end lost 8 bases, and 6 bases lay between the germline ends. The CDR3 DNA follows: TGTGCCAGCAGTTCGCACTACACCATATATTTT. Its protein product is CASSSHYTIYF.

This clone was picked up a small number of times. The genes are TRBV12-1 and TRBJ2-1; the table calls TRBD2, which could not be checked here. TRBV12-1 is assigned pseudogene status. The CDR3 contains 18 residues. This chain's CDR3 is CASSSFYPSSGNYNEQFF. The CDR3 nucleotides read TGTGCCAGCAGCAGCTTCTACCCCTCTAGCGGGAATTACAATGAGCAGTTCTTC.

The chain carries TRBV7-2 and TRBJ2-3; TRBD2 matches 8 bases. The CDR3 is 16 residues long. Germline V lookup: CDR1 SGHTA, CDR2 FQGNSA. J was trimmed by 1 base and V by 2 bases; bases with no gene match: 5. The CDR3 region is CASSLFAGGGTDTQYF. The CDR3 DNA is TGTGCCAGCAGCTTATTTGCGGGGGGAGGCACAGATACGCAGTATTTT.

The rearrangement links TRBV5-1 to TRBJ1-2; D is uncertain. The germline V gene has CDR1 SGHRS and CDR2 YFSETQ. The V end was cut by 0 bases, the J end by 4 bases, with 13 bases between. This CDR3 contains 15 residues. CDR3 nucleotides: TGCGCCAGCAGCTTGGGGGTCTCGAGGAGCTATGGCTACACCTTC. It codes for CASSLGVSRSYGYTF.

The chain joins TRBV7-8 to TRBJ1-3; the match to TRBD1 covers 10 bases. The CDR3 is 18 residues long. Germline assignment: CDR1 SGHVS and CDR2 FQNEAQ. With V trimmed by 5 bases and J by 0 bases, 10 bases remained unmatched. For the CDR3, the DNA is TGTGCCAGCAGCATCCGGGACAGGGGTTTGGGCTCTGGAAACACCATATATTTT. This gives the protein CASSIRDRGLGSGNTIYF.

The J gene is TRBJ2-4, the V gene TRBV5-1; tentatively, D is TRBD1 (5 bases). The CDR3 contains 15 residues. V was cut by 4 bases and J by 1 base, with 12 bases left in between. Germline V gives CDR1 SGHRS, CDR2 YFSETQ. CDR3 in amino acids: CASSPVRVAKNIQYF. Here the CDR3 DNA reads TGCGCCAGCAGCCCCGTCAGGGTTGCCAAAAACATTCAGTACTTC.

V gene TRBV6-5 combines with J gene TRBJ2-7, with TRBD2 identical over 8 bases. V was clipped by 6 bases and J by 6 bases; unmatched bases: 10. The CDR3 spans 14 residues. The germline V gene encodes CDR1 MNHEY and CDR2 SVGAGI. The CDR3 DNA reads TGTGCCAGCAGCCCCGGGACTAGTTCCCGCGAGCAGTACTTC. Protein product: CASSPGTSSREQYF.

The genes are TRBV14 and TRBJ2-3, with D perhaps matching TRBD2 (5 bases). With 0 bases removed from V and 4 bases from J, the gap between germline ends came to 20 bases. This CDR3 has 18 amino acids. The germline CDR1 and CDR2 sequences are SGHDN and FVKESK. CDR3 sequence: CASSQDWRLARPPDTQYF. CDR3 bases: TGTGCCAGCAGCCAAGATTGGAGGCTAGCCAGACCTCCAGATACGCAGTATTTT.

The gene calls are TRBV7-2 and TRBJ2-2, with D perhaps TRBD1 (6 bases). There are 16 residues in the CDR3. From germline, CDR1 is SGHTA and CDR2 FQGNSA. V was cut by 4 bases and J by 0 bases, with 12 bases left in between. The CDR3: CASSSPQGPNTGELFF. In DNA, the CDR3 is TGTGCCAGCAGCTCGCCACAGGGTCCGAACACCGGGGAGCTGTTTTTT.

The V gene is TRBV19, the J gene TRBJ2-3; 9 bases align to TRBD1. Germline-derived CDR1 and CDR2 are LNHDA and SQIVND (reference sequence). CDR3 size: 14 residues. V was clipped by 2 bases and J by 6 bases; unmatched bases: 3. The CDR3 loop is CASSIPDRGDTQYF. The CDR3 nucleotides read TGTGCCAGTAGTATACCGGACAGGGGTGATACGCAGTATTTT.

This chain links TRBV7-2 with TRBJ2-3, with 7 bases that match TRBD2. Germline CDR1 SGHTA, CDR2 FQGNSA. J lost 12 bases, V lost 0 bases, and 12 bases had no gene match. The length of the CDR3 is 15 residues. CDR3 sequence: CASSLALAARSHQYF. The DNA of the CDR3 is TGTGCCAGCAGCTTAGCCCTAGCGGCCCGTTCCCACCAGTATTTT.

The chain couples TRBV5-8 to TRBJ1-1; D uncertain. CDR1 and CDR2 (germline): SGHTS, YDEGEE. V dropped 4 bases and J dropped 4 bases, with 26 bases sitting between them. The CDR3 is made up of 18 amino acids. The CDR3 DNA reads as TGTGCCAGCAGCCTAGCCTTGGGAGGGATAAGGGTCGGCACTGAAGCTTTCTTT. It codes for CASSLALGGIRVGTEAFF.

The V gene is TRBV10-3, the J gene TRBJ2-5; TRBD2 agrees at 10 bases. V shed 10 bases and J 0 bases; nucleotides not matched to a gene: 8. Germline V lookup: CDR1 ENHRY, CDR2 SYGVKD. The CDR3 spans 15 residues. CDR3 loop: CATSSGTSDQETQYF. DNA for the CDR3: TGTGCCACCTCCTCCGGGACTAGCGACCAAGAGACCCAGTACTTC.

The genes are TRBV19 and TRBJ2-2, with 7 nucleotides matching TRBD1. Germline trimming cut 5 bases from V and 6 bases from J; bases unmatched to any gene: 18. This CDR3 has 18 amino acids. Germline CDR1 and CDR2: LNHDA and SQIVND (reference sequence). CDR3 coding DNA: TGTGCCAGTAGTTTTGCGGACAGGTTGGTCAGCAGCGCCGGGGAGCTGTTTTTT. This encodes CASSFADRLVSSAGELFF. The whole variable domain, remainder taken from reference TRBV19 and TRBJ2-2, is DGGITQSPKYLFRKEGQNVTLSCEQNLNHDAMYWYRQDPGQGLRLIYYSQIVNDFQKGDIAEGYSVSREKKESFPLTVTSAQKNPTAFYLCASSFADRLVSSAGELFFGEGSRLTVL.